These T cell receptor beta chains were read from a single sample in a study of T cells in Graves' hyperthyroidism and ophthalmopathy. Each CDR3 protein gets one entry after TCRdb re-called the multiplex PCR reads with MiXCR. The table includes approximately 590,000 distinct CDR3 sequences, more than 45% detected once. Material: peripheral blood or thyroid tissue (not recorded which). The receptors derive from a young woman with Graves' hyperthyroidism. The CDR3 runs from the conserved cysteine through the conserved F or W. A D gene is named only where the DNA matches it firmly. Clone size, where shown, is once, few, many, or a class for clones that have expanded.

TRBD2 TRBJ2-2 . TRBV20-1 CSARGQREFIGELFF TGCAGTGCTAGAGGCCAGCGGGAGTTCATCGGGGAGCTGTTTTTT
TRBD1 TRBJ1-2 few TRBV7-9 CASSLVLGPGGGTNYGYTF TGTGCCAGCAGCTTAGTGTTAGGGCCCGGAGGGGGCACTAACTATGGCTACACCTTC
TRBD1 TRBJ1-1 . TRBV10-3 CAIGTGDTEAFF TGTGCCATCGGGACAGGGGACACTGAAGCTTTCTTT
. TRBJ1-5 . TRBV7-9 CASSSGGGLSNQPQHF TGTGCCAGCAGCAGTGGGGGGGGCTTGAGCAATCAGCCCCAGCATTTT
. TRBJ1-1 . TRBV19 CASSQTGSNTEAFF TGTGCCAGTAGCCAGACAGGTTCCAACACTGAAGCTTTCTTT
. TRBJ2-2 few TRBV11-3 CASSLMLGGSLGTGELFF TGTGCCAGCAGCTTAATGTTGGGTGGGAGTCTTGGCACCGGGGAGCTGTTTTTT
TRBD2 TRBJ2-2 . TRBV7-6 CASSLGGLPGGELFF TGTGCCAGCAGCTTAGGGGGACTACCCGGCGGGGAGCTGTTTTTT
TRBD1 TRBJ1-2 . TRBV20-1 CSALPTGDYGYTF TGCAGTGCTTTACCAACAGGGGACTATGGCTACACCTTC
TRBD1 TRBJ2-7 few TRBV7-9 CASSPRDRGSYEQYF TGTGCCAGCAGCCCGCGGGACAGGGGGTCCTACGAGCAGTACTTC
. TRBJ2-5 . TRBV7-8 CASSWPGAEETQYF TGTGCCAGCAGCTGGCCGGGGGCAGAGGAGACCCAGTACTTC
TRBD1 TRBJ1-4 many TRBV2 CASSDWTGDEKLFF TGTGCCAGCAGTGATTGGACAGGGGACGAAAAACTGTTTTTT
TRBD2 TRBJ2-7 . TRBV6-5 CAISYSIRGEEQYF TGTGCCATCAGTTACTCAATCCGGGGGGAAGAGCAGTACTTC
. TRBJ1-1 many TRBV2 CASRGHPMNTEAFF TGTGCCAGCAGGGGACATCCCATGAACACTGAAGCTTTCTTT
. TRBJ1-1 . TRBV2 CASSQQWGMNTEAFF TGTGCCAGCAGCCAACAATGGGGGATGAACACTGAAGCTTTCTTT
. TRBJ1-5 many TRBV24-1 CATSDPGPVNQPQHF TGTGCCACCAGTGATCCCGGACCGGTCAATCAGCCCCAGCATTTT
. TRBJ1-1 . TRBV29-1 CSVASTGKAEAFF TGCAGCGTTGCCAGTACAGGGAAGGCTGAAGCTTTCTTT
. TRBJ2-3 . TRBV20-1 CSARFGRTDTQYF TGCAGTGCTAGATTCGGGCGCACAGATACGCAGTATTTT
. TRBJ1-2 . TRBV29-1 CSVDARPYGYTF TGCAGCGTTGATGCCAGGCCCTATGGCTACACCTTC
. TRBJ2-7 few TRBV12-3/TRBV12-4 CASSLLSGTHSYEQYF TGTGCCAGCAGCCTACTGTCCGGGACTCACTCCTACGAGCAGTACTTC
. TRBJ1-2 few TRBV5-1 CASSQDIAAGSYYGYTF TGCGCCAGCAGCCAAGATATTGCTGCGGGATCCTACTATGGCTACACCTTC
TRBD2 TRBJ2-7 . TRBV2 CAISSGGDSYEQYF TGTGCCATATCAAGCGGGGGCGACTCCTACGAGCAGTACTTC
. TRBJ2-7 . TRBV7-2 CASSVTRTYEQYF TGTGCCAGCAGCGTGACTAGAACCTACGAGCAGTACTTC
. TRBJ1-2 many TRBV10-3 CAISDSIHSGYTF TGTGCCATCAGTGACTCGATACACTCTGGCTACACCTTC
TRBD1 TRBJ1-4 once TRBV7-8 CASSDRVENEKLFF TGTGCCAGCAGCGACAGGGTTGAAAATGAAAAACTGTTTTTT
. TRBJ2-7 . TRBV19 CAYRRYSYEQYF TGTGCCTACAGGAGGTACTCCTACGAGCAGTACTTC
. TRBJ2-6 . TRBV25-1 CASSYAGIGAGANVPTF TGTGCCAGCAGTTACGCAGGGATCGGAGCTGGGGCCAACGTCCCGACTTTC
TRBD2 TRBJ2-2 few TRBV2 CASSVSGRAVAGELFF TGTGCCAGCAGTGTCTCCGGGAGGGCCGTTGCCGGGGAGCTGTTTTTT
. TRBJ2-7 . TRBV6-1 CASSPAHTGSSYEQYF TGTGCCAGCTCTCCAGCGCACACAGGCTCTTCCTACGAGCAGTACTTC
. TRBJ2-7 few TRBV19 CASSAGPRTYEQYF TGTGCCAGTAGTGCGGGACCGAGGACCTACGAGCAGTACTTC